Detailed here is one T cell receptor beta chain. The antigen remains undetermined. This sample stems from a study of vaccination and CD4 T cells after COVID-19. Treatment here: roughly 11-day PBMC culture with coronavirus spike peptide pools or control peptides (ViraFEST assay). Trimming took off 7 bases at V and 9 bases at J, with 19 bases between the two ends. This CDR3 has 14 residues. CDR1 and CDR2 (germline): SNHLY, FYNNEI. Researchers used the Oncomine TCR Beta short-read assay to sequence DNA from cultured CD4+ T cells. Using its own MiXCR run on the PCR reads, TCRdb lists one record per CDR3 protein. The table includes about 10,000 distinct CDR3 sequences, under 50% detected once.

The specimen was CD4+ T cells from blood, cultured in vitro. The chain employs TRBV2 and TRBJ2-4; perhaps TRBD2 as D (5 bases). This TCR was sampled from a human donor who had recovered from COVID-19. The CDR3 spells CASTRADLSGIQYF. The CDR3 bases are TGTGCCAGCACTCGGGCGGACCTAAGCGGCATTCAGTACTTC.